This paragraph covers one T cell receptor (beta chain) sequence. The antigen is not known. A much bigger clone sits one base away, suggesting this may be a read error. Enrolled ophthalmopathy patients presented with a Clinical Activity Score of at least 3, a NOSPECS grade of at least 4, and disease duration under 3 months. Isolation of PBMCs was performed on about 10 ml fresh peripheral blood. What was amplified from RNA transcripts were TCR beta CDR3 regions. A first-round RT-PCR of the TCR CDR3 used the HTBI primer set. In TCRdb, the multiplex PCR reads were re-called with MiXCR into one record per CDR3 protein. The data hold roughly 500,000 distinct CDR3 sequences, with under 25% observed a single time. The sample comes from a study of T cells in Graves' hyperthyroidism and ophthalmopathy. Study-level findings and limits: Most thyroid clonotypes expanded above 0.001 were also detected in blood. Ophthalmopathy and stable hyperthyroidism were separated by a 13 V-J model.

Specimen: blood. The clonotype comes from a woman between 70 and 85 years old with Graves' ophthalmopathy.

CDR3 sequence reads: CASREGTETFF. DNA for the CDR3: TGTGCCAGCAGGGAGGGGACTGAAACTTTCTTT. The chain links TRBV2 to TRBJ1-1; D might be TRBD1 (5 bases). This CDR3 has 11 residues. CDR1 is SNHLY, CDR2 FYNNEI, per germline. Full variable domain (missing parts from reference TRBV2 and TRBJ1-1): EPEVTQTPSHQVTQMGQEVILRCVPISNHLYFYWYRQILGQKVEFLVSFYNNEISEKSEIFDDQFSVERPDGSNFTLKIRSTKLEDSAMYFCASREGTETFFGQGTRLTVV.